The 19 T cell receptor beta chains in this list originate from one sample, sequenced in a study of B cell selection in AIRE deficiency. Sequencing was performed with immunoSEQ multiplex PCR; in TCRdb, only in-frame clones are kept and a portion is missing. The table records about 21,000 clones, about 97% of them present only once. The sorted conventional CD4 T cells were gated as CD4+CD127+. Sequencing was performed on conventional CD4+ T cells sorted from PBMCs. The receptors stem from a human donor with AIRE deficiency.

The V gene is TRBV30, the J gene TRBJ2-5; D is uncertain. The V end lost 3 bases, the J end lost 4 bases, and 18 bases lay between the germline ends. The germline CDR1 and CDR2 sequences are GTSNPN and SVGIG (reference sequence). The CDR3 spans 15 residues. This CDR3 is CAWSPLRRSGETQYF. The CDR3 coding sequence is TGTGCCTGGAGCCCGTTGCGGCGGTCGGGAGAGACCCAGTACTTC.

The genes are TRBV7-9 and TRBJ2-3, with a weak D call TRBD1 (6 bases). The V and J ends lost 5 bases and 0 bases respectively, with 15 bases between them. CDR3 length: 16 residues. CDR1 SEHNR and CDR2 FQNEAQ come from the germline V gene (reference sequence). CDR3 DNA sequence: TGTGCCAGCAGCCCACGGGGACACCCTAGCACAGATACGCAGTATTTT. It encodes CASSPRGHPSTDTQYF.

V is TRBV5-4 and J is TRBJ1-3; no reliable D call. This CDR3 spans 12 amino acids. The V end was cut by 0 bases, the J end by 4 bases, with 2 bases between. CDR1 is SGHNT and CDR2 is YYREEE in the germline V gene (reference sequence). The CDR3 here is CASSLAGNTIYF. For the CDR3, the DNA is TGTGCCAGCAGCTTGGCGGGAAACACCATATATTTT.

The chain combines TRBV4-2 with TRBJ1-5; D is ambiguous. The CDR3 has 16 residues. The V and J ends lost 4 bases and 3 bases respectively, with 16 bases between them. Germline V CDR1 and CDR2: LGHNA, YNFKEQ. In nucleotides, the CDR3 is TGTGCCAGCAGCCTCGAGGGAGGCTCTAACAATCAGCCCCAGCATTTT. Protein: CASSLEGGSNNQPQHF.

This sequence joins TRBV9 and TRBJ1-2; the D is unclear. Trimming cost V 0 bases and J 0 bases, with 9 bases left between them. The CDR3 sequence is 15 residues long. CDR1 SGDLS and CDR2 YYNGEE come from the germline V gene. The CDR3 region has the DNA TGTGCCAGCAGCGTAGGGCCAGTGTCTAACTATGGCTACACCTTC. Protein product: CASSVGPVSNYGYTF.

J is TRBJ2-5 and V is TRBV5-4; 8 positions agree with TRBD2. This CDR3 region has 14 residues. The germline V gene has CDR1 SGHNT and CDR2 YYREEE (reference sequence). The junction had 4 bases not matched to a gene; V was cut back by 4 bases and J by 2 bases. Here the CDR3 reads CASSHGGAQETQYF. The DNA of the CDR3 is TGTGCCAGCAGCCACGGGGGGGCACAAGAGACCCAGTACTTC. Complete variable domain (other parts from reference TRBV5-4 and TRBJ2-5): ETGVTQSPTHLIKTRGQQVTLRCSSQSGHNTVSWYQQALGQGPQFIFQYYREEENGRGNFPPRFSGLQFPNYSSELNVNALELDDSALYLCASSHGGAQETQYFGPGTRLLVL.

The V and J genes are TRBV5-1 and TRBJ2-3; tentatively, D is TRBD1 (5 bases). Germline loops: CDR1 SGHRS, CDR2 YFSETQ. With 0 bases removed from V and 5 bases from J, the gap between germline ends came to 10 bases. The CDR3 covers 14 residues. The CDR3 DNA reads as TGCGCCAGCAGCTTGGTAGGACACCAAGATACGCAGTATTTT. It encodes CASSLVGHQDTQYF.

The chain joins TRBV5-6 to TRBJ2-7; 11 bases map to TRBD1. V dropped 1 base and J dropped 4; count of bases not matched to a gene: 4. CDR3 length: 15 amino acids. CDR1 is SGHDT, CDR2 YYEEEE, per germline. The CDR3 protein is CASSLSDRGLYEQYF. CDR3 DNA: TGTGCCAGCAGCTTGTCGGACAGGGGGCTGTACGAGCAGTACTTC.

The V gene is TRBV19, the J gene TRBJ1-5, with 8 positions matching TRBD1. Trimming at V came to 5 bases and at J to 1 base, leaving 4 bases not matched to a gene. CDR1 is LNHDA, CDR2 SQIVND, per germline (reference sequence). CDR3 length: 15 residues. The CDR3 loop reads CASSPTGGSNQPQHF. The CDR3 region has the DNA TGTGCCAGTAGTCCAACAGGGGGGAGCAATCAGCCCCAGCATTTT.

The genes are TRBV12-5 and TRBJ1-5; 11 bases are shared with TRBD1. CDR3 length equals 14 residues. The V gene end was trimmed by 5 bases and the J gene end by 4 bases; junction bases not matched to a gene: 1. Germline V gives CDR1 LGHNT, CDR2 FRNRAP. CDR3 sequence reads: CASGGTGGNQPQHF. The CDR3 DNA follows: TGTGCTAGTGGTGGGACAGGGGGGAATCAGCCCCAGCATTTT.

The J gene is TRBJ2-1, the V gene TRBV15; 8 nucleotides align to TRBD2. The CDR3 has 15 residues. V lost 0 bases, J lost 8 bases, and 6 bases stayed unmatched. CDR1 LNHNV and CDR2 YYDKDF come from the germline V gene (reference sequence). For the CDR3, the DNA is TGTGCCACCAGCAGAGATTCACGGGAGGGTGATGAGCAGTTCTTC. Translating it yields CATSRDSREGDEQFF. Together with reference TRBV15 and TRBJ2-1, the CDR3 gives the full variable domain: DAMVIQNPRYQVTQFGKPVTLSCSQTLNHNVMYWYQQKSSQAPKLLFHYYDKDFNNEADTPDNFQSRRPNTSFCFLDIRSPGLGDTAMYLCATSRDSREGDEQFFGPGTRLTVL.

The chain has TRBV20-1 and TRBJ2-1, with D uncertain. CDR1 is DFQATT, CDR2 SNEGSKA, per germline (reference sequence). V lost 3 bases and J 13 bases, leaving 13 bases between the germline ends. CDR3 length: 11 residues. The CDR3 DNA is TGCAGTGCTAGTCGCAGCTGGCTCCAGTTCTTC. Its protein product is CSASRSWLQFF.

This rearrangement joins TRBV28 to TRBJ1-5; D possibly corresponds to TRBD1 (5 bases). V was trimmed by 6 bases and J by 4 bases, leaving 7 bases between them. In germline, CDR1 is MDHEN, CDR2 SYDVKM. This CDR3 spans 12 amino acids. In nucleotides, the CDR3 is TGTGCCAGCAGCCAGGGAAATCAGCCCCAGCATTTT. Amino acid sequence: CASSQGNQPQHF.

V is TRBV28 and J is TRBJ1-1; D may be TRBD1 (6 bases). V lost 2 bases and J 4 bases, leaving 11 bases between the germline ends. The CDR3 sequence is 14 residues long. Germline V gene sequence: CDR1 MDHEN, CDR2 SYDVKM. The chain's CDR3 is CASSLGVRGTEAFF. CDR3 sequence (DNA): TGTGCCAGCAGTTTAGGGGTCAGGGGCACTGAAGCTTTCTTT.

This clone was recorded only once. This chain connects TRBV19 to TRBJ2-1, with D hard to call. V was pared by 7 bases and J by 3 bases, with 10 bases between. From germline, CDR1 is LNHDA and CDR2 SQIVND (reference sequence). This CDR3 has 13 amino acids. The CDR3 here is CASNDLNYNEQFF. The CDR3, as DNA: TGTGCCAGTAATGACCTAAACTACAATGAGCAGTTCTTC.

V and J are TRBV4-3 and TRBJ2-1; 11 nucleotides line up with TRBD2. This CDR3 is 18 amino acids long. The V gene end was trimmed by 0 bases and the J gene end by 6 bases; junction bases not matched to a gene: 10. The germline V gene encodes CDR1 LGHNA and CDR2 YSLEER. CDR3 DNA sequence: TGCGCCAGCAGCCAAGATACGGCACTAGCGGGAGTACCCAATGAGCAGTTCTTC. It is translated as CASSQDTALAGVPNEQFF.

J is TRBJ2-2 and V is TRBV19; TRBD1 aligns across 8 bases. Trimming took 6 bases from V and 5 from J; bases not matched to a gene: 2. The CDR3 covers 13 residues. The germline V gene encodes CDR1 LNHDA and CDR2 SQIVND (reference sequence). CDR3 loop: CASRRTGTGELFF. In DNA, the CDR3 is TGTGCCAGTAGAAGGACAGGGACCGGGGAGCTGTTTTTT. The variable domain in full, completed from reference TRBV19 and TRBJ2-2, reads DGGITQSPKYLFRKEGQNVTLSCEQNLNHDAMYWYRQDPGQGLRLIYYSQIVNDFQKGDIAEGYSVSREKKESFPLTVTSAQKNPTAFYLCASRRTGTGELFFGEGSRLTVL.

The chain joins TRBV5-1 to TRBJ1-4; perhaps TRBD1 as D (5 bases). The CDR3 is 13 residues long. With 2 bases removed from V and 8 bases from J, the gap between germline ends came to 10 bases. Germline CDR1 and CDR2: SGHRS and YFSETQ. CDR3 coding DNA: TGCGCCAGCAGCTTTGAAGGGGCCGAAAAACTGTTTTTT. This codes for CASSFEGAEKLFF.

This clone was recorded only once. The chain combines TRBV4-2 with TRBJ2-7; TRBD1 matches 10 bases. This CDR3 has 16 residues. CDR1 is LGHNA, CDR2 YNFKEQ, per germline. V lost 3 bases and J lost 3; bases outside the gene matches: 8. The chain's CDR3 is CASSQEPGQGNYEQYF. The CDR3 DNA reads as TGTGCCAGCAGCCAGGAGCCGGGACAGGGGAACTACGAGCAGTACTTC.